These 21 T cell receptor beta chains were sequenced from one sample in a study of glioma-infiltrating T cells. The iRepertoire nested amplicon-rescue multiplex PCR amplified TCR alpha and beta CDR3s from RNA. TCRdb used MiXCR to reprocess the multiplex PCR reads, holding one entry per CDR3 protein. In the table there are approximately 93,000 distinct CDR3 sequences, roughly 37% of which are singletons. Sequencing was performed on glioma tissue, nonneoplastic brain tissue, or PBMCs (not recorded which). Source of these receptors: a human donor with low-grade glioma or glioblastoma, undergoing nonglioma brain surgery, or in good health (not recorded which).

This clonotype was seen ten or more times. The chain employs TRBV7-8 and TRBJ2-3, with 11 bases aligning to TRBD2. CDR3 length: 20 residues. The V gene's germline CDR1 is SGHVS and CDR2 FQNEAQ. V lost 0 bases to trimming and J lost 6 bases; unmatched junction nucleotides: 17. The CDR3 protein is CASSLAVGTLGGLAADTQYF. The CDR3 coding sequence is TGTGCCAGCAGCTTAGCGGTGGGAACTCTCGGGGGACTAGCGGCCGATACGCAGTATTTT.

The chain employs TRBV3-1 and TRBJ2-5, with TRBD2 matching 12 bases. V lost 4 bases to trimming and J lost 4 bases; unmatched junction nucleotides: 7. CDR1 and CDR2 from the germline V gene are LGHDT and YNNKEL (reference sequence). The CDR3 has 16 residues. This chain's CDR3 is CASSRNTSGRLETQYF. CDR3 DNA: TGTGCCAGCAGCCGGAATACTAGCGGGAGGTTAGAGACCCAGTACTTC.

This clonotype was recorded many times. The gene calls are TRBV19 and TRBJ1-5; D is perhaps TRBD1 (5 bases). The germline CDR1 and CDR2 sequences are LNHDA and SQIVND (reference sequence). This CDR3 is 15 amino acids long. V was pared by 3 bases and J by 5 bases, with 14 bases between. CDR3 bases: TGTGCCAGTAGTATTCAGGGAGGGAAGTATCAGCCCCAGCATTTT. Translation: CASSIQGGKYQPQHF.

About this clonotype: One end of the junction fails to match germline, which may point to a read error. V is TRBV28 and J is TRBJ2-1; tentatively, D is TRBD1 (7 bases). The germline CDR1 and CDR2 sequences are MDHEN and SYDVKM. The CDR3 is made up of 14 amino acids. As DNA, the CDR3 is TGTGCCAGCAGCCCAGGGGGAGGATACAATGAGCAGCTCTTC. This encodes CASSPGGGYNEQLF.

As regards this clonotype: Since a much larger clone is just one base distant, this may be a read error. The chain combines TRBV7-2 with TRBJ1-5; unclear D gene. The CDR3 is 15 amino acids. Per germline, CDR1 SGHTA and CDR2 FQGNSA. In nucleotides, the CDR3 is TGTGCCAGCAGCTTGAGTGGTATTAGCAATCAGCCCCAGCCTTTT. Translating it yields CASSLSGISNQPQPF.

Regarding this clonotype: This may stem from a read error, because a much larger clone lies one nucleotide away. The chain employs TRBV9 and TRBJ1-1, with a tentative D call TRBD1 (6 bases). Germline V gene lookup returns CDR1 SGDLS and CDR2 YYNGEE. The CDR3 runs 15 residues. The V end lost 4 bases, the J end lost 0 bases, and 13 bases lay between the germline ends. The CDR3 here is CASSKGHGLNTEAFF. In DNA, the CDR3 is TGTGCCAGCAGCAAGGGACATGGCTTGAACACTGAAGCTTTCTTT.

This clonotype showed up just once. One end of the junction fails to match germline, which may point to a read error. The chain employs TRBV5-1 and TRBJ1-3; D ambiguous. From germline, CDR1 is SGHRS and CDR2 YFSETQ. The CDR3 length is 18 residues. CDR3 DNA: TGCGCCAGCAACTTACCCCCGGCGGGAACGCTCTCTGGAAACCCCATATATTTT. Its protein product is CASNLPPAGTLSGNPIYF.

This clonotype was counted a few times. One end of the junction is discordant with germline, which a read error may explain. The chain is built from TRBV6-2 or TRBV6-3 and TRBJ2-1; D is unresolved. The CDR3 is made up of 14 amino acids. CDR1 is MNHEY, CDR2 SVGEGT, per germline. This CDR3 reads CASSRNNKPNEQFF. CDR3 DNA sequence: TGCGCCAGCAGTCGCAACAACAAACCCAATGAGCAGTTCTTC.

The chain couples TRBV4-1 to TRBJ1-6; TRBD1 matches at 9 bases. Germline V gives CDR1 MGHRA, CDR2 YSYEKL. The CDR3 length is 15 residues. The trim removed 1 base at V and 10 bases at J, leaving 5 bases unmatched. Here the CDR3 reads CASSQAGTGYSPLHF. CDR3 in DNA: TGCGCCAGCAGCCAAGCCGGGACAGGGTACTCACCCCTCCACTTT.

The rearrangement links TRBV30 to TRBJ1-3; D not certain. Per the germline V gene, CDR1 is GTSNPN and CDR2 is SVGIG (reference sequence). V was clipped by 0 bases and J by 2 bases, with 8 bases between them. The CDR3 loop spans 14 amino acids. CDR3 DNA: TGTGCCTGGAGTGTCAAGGCAGCTGGAAACACCATATATTTT. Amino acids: CAWSVKAAGNTIYF.

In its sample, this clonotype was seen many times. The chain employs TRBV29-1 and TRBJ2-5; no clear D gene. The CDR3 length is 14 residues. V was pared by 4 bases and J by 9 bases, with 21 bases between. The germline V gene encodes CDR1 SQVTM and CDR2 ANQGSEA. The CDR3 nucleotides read TGCAGCGTTGTTCCTAGTGTCAGCATAAGCGCCCAGTACTTC. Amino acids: CSVVPSVSISAQYF. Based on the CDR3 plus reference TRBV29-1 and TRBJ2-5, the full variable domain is SAVISQKPSRDICQRGTSLTIQCQVDSQVTMMFWYRQQPGQSLTLIATANQGSEATYESGFVIDKFPISRPNLTFSTLTVSNMSPEDSSIYLCSVVPSVSISAQYFGPGTRLLVL.

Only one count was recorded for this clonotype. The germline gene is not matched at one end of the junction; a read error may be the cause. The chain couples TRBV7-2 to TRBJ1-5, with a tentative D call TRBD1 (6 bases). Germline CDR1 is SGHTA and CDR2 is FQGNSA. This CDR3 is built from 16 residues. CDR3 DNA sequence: TGTGCCAGCAGCTTAGCGGGGGCGTCTAGCAATCAGTCCCAGCATTTT. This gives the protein CASSLAGASSNQSQHF.

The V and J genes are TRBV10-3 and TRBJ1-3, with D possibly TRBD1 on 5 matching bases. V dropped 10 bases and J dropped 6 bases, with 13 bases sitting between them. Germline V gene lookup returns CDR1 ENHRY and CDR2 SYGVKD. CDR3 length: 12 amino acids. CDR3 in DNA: TGTGCCAGTGCAAGGGGAGAAAACACCATATATTTT. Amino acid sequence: CASARGENTIYF.

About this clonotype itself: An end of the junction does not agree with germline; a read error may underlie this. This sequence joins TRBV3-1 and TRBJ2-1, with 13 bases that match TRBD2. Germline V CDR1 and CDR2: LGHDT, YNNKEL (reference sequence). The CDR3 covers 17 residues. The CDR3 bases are TGTGCCAGCAGCCAAGAACCGGGACTAGCGGGAAGGAATGAGCAGTCCTTC. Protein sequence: CASSQEPGLAGRNEQSF.

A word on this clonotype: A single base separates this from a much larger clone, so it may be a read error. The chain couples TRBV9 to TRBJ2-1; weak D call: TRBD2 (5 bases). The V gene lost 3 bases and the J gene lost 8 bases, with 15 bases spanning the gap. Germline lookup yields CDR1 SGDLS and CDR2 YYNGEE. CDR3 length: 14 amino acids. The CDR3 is CASSASGPYDEQFF. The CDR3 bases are TGTGCCAGCAGCGCGAGCGGCCCATACGATGAGCAGTTCTTC. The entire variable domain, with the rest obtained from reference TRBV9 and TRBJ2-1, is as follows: DSGVTQTPKHLITATGQRVTLRCSPRSGDLSVYWYQQSLDQGLQFLIQYYNGEERAKGNILERFSAQQFPDLHSELNLSSLELGDSALYFCASSASGPYDEQFFGPGTRLTVL.

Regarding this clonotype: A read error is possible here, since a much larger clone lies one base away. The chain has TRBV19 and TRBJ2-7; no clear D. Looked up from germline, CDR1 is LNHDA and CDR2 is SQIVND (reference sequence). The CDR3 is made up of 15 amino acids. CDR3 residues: CASIIGSQSSYEQYF. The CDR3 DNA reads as TGTGCCAGTATTATAGGCAGCCAGAGCTCCTACGAGCAGTACTTC.

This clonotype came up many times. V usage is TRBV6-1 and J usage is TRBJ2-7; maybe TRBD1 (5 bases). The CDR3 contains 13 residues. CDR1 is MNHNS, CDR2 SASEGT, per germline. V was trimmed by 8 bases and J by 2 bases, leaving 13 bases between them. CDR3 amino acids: CASRQTATYEQYF. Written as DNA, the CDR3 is TGTGCCAGCCGCCAGACAGCTACCTACGAGCAGTACTTC.

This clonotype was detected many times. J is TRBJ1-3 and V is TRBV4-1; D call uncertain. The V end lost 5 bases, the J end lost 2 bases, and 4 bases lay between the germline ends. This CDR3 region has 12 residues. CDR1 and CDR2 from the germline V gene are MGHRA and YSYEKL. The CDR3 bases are TGCGCCAGCAGCTTAACTGGAAACACCATATATTTT. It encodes CASSLTGNTIYF.

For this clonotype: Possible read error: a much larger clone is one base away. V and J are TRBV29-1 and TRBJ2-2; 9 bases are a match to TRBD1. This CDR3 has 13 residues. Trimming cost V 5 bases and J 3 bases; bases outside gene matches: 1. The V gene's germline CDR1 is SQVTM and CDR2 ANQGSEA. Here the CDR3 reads CSVRTGDTGELFF. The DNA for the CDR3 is TGCAGCGTTAGGACAGGGGACACCGGGGAGCTGTTTTTT.

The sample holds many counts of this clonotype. CDR3 DNA sequence: TGTGCCAGCAGCCCCAGACAGGGGGTAACAGATACGCAGTATTTT. Translation: CASSPRQGVTDTQYF. The chain combines TRBV3-1 with TRBJ2-3; 9 bases align to TRBD1. Per germline, CDR1 LGHDT and CDR2 YNNKEL (reference sequence). V lost 4 bases, J lost 3 bases, and 5 bases stayed unmatched. This CDR3 has 15 residues.

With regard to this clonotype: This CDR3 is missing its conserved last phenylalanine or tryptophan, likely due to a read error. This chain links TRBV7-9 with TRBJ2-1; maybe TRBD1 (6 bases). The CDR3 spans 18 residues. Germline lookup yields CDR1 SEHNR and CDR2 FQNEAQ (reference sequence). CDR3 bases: TGTGCCAGCAGCTCACCGGGTACAGGGATGAGCTCCTACAATAAGCAGTTCCTC. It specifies CASSSPGTGMSSYNKQFL.